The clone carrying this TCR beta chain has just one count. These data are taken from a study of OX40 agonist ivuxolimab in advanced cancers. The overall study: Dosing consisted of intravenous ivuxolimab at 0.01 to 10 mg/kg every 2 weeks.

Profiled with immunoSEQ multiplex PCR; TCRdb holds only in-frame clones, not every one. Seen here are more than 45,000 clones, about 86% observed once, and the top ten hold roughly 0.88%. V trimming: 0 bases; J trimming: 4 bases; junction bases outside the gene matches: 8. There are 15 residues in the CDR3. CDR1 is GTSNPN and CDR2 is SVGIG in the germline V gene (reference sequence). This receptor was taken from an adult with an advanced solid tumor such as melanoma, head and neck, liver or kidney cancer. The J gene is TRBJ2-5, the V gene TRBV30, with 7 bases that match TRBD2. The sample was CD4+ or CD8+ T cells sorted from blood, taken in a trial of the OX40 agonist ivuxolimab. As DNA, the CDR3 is TGTGCCTGGAGTGTCCGAAAGGGAGGGACAGAGACCCAGTACTTC. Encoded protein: CAWSVRKGGTETQYF. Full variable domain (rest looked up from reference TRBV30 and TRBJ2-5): SQTIHQWPATLVQPVGSPLSLECTVEGTSNPNLYWYRQAAGRGLQLLFYSVGIGQISSEVPQNLSASRPQDRQFILSSKKLLLSDSGFYLCAWSVRKGGTETQYFGPGTRLLVL.